The 12 T cell receptor beta chains below come from one sample, sequenced in a study of naive and memory T cell subsets. Study-level findings and limits: Naive repertoires, especially CD8, held a few larger clonotypes, possibly memory cells re-expressing CD45RA.

The beta constant-region primer was an equimolar mix of two oligonucleotides covering TRBC1 and TRBC2. Ligated cDNA was amplified by four rounds of PCR with nested alpha and beta constant-region primers and SP2. Using its own MiXCR run on the UMI-ligation and nested PCR reads, TCRdb lists one record per CDR3 protein. The profile shows roughly 150,000 distinct CDR3 sequences, roughly 22% of them singletons. The antigens for these receptors are not known. Sequenced: naive CD4+ T cells from blood. The source is a human donor in good health.

The J gene is TRBJ2-1, the V gene TRBV18, with D perhaps given as TRBD1 or TRBD2 (7 bases each). In germline, CDR1 is KGHSH, CDR2 LQKENI. V gave up 2 bases and J gave up 8 bases, with 19 bases separating them. The CDR3 has 16 residues. The CDR3 spells CASSPKVLPGGDEQFF. The CDR3 region has the DNA TGTGCCAGCTCACCAAAAGTTCTGCCAGGGGGGGATGAGCAGTTCTTC.

At least ten counts were recorded for this clonotype. The chain has TRBV29-1 and TRBJ2-3; TRBD2 is a possible D gene (6 bases). Trimming took off 3 bases at V and 0 bases at J, with 16 bases between the two ends. The CDR3 loop spans 16 amino acids. CDR1 SQVTM and CDR2 ANQGSEA come from the germline V gene. The CDR3 is CSVESWGLTSTDTQYF. The CDR3 coding sequence is TGCAGCGTTGAGAGCTGGGGACTCACAAGCACAGATACGCAGTATTTT.

Only a few counts were recorded for this clonotype. This chain joins TRBV28 and TRBJ2-1; 7 nucleotides agree with TRBD1. The CDR3 has 17 amino acids. V lost 1 base to trimming and J lost 8 bases; unmatched junction nucleotides: 14. Germline assignment: CDR1 MDHEN and CDR2 SYDVKM. CDR3: CASSLFKTGKKRDEQFF. CDR3 sequence (DNA): TGTGCCAGCAGTTTATTTAAGACAGGGAAGAAAAGGGATGAGCAGTTCTTC. Full variable domain (outside the CDR3, taken from reference TRBV28 and TRBJ2-1): DVKVTQSSRYLVKRTGEKVFLECVQDMDHENMFWYRQDPGLGLRLIYFSYDVKMKEKGDIPEGYSVSREKKERFSLILESASTNQTSMYLCASSLFKTGKKRDEQFFGPGTRLTVL.

This clonotype was seen many times. The rearrangement uses TRBV10-3 and TRBJ2-3; 13 bases fit TRBD2. The ends lost 3 bases at V and 1 base at J; junction bases unmatched: 1. CDR3 size: 16 residues. Germline V gene lookup returns CDR1 ENHRY and CDR2 SYGVKD. CDR3 nucleotides: TGTGCCATCAGTGAAGGACTAGCGGGAGGCACAGATACGCAGTATTTT. Amino acid sequence: CAISEGLAGGTDTQYF.

The chain uses TRBV6-5 and TRBJ2-7; D call uncertain. Germline V CDR1 and CDR2: MNHEY, SVGAGI. Between the trimmed V and J ends, which lost 3 bases and 7 bases, there was a span of 13 bases. The CDR3 spans 13 residues. CDR3 residues: CASSYRVLGEQYF. CDR3 bases: TGTGCCAGCAGTTATAGGGTTTTGGGGGAGCAGTACTTC.

The J gene is TRBJ2-7, the V gene TRBV28; 10 positions agree with TRBD1. This CDR3 spans 15 amino acids. The germline V gene has CDR1 MDHEN and CDR2 SYDVKM. Trimming cost V 2 bases and J 6 bases; bases outside gene matches: 7. CDR3 sequence reads: CASSLGGQGTGEQYF. CDR3 nucleotide sequence: TGTGCCAGCAGTTTAGGGGGACAGGGGACCGGCGAGCAGTACTTC.

This chain links TRBV3-1 with TRBJ1-1; D is unresolved. Per germline, CDR1 LGHDT and CDR2 YNNKEL (reference sequence). This CDR3 is built from 15 residues. V was cut by 4 bases and J by 0 bases, with 12 bases left in between. The CDR3 sequence: CASSRRQEMNTEAFF. CDR3 in DNA: TGTGCCAGCAGCCGTCGGCAGGAGATGAACACTGAAGCTTTCTTT.

The genes are TRBV6-2 or TRBV6-3 and TRBJ2-1, with 9 positions matching TRBD1. The ends lost 4 bases at V and 9 bases at J; junction bases unmatched: 7. Looked up from germline, CDR1 is MNHEY and CDR2 is SVGEGT. CDR3 length: 14 residues. CDR3 residues: CASSSAGTGFEQFF. The CDR3 nucleotides read TGTGCCAGCAGTTCCGCCGGGACAGGGTTTGAGCAGTTCTTC.

The chain is built from TRBV20-1 and TRBJ2-5, with 8 bases identical to TRBD1. Germline V gene sequence: CDR1 DFQATT, CDR2 SNEGSKA (reference sequence). This CDR3 region has 13 residues. V was pared by 3 bases and J by 7 bases, with 7 bases of the junction left unmatched. The chain's CDR3 is CSASFQGARTQYF. CDR3 in DNA: TGCAGTGCTAGTTTCCAGGGGGCCCGGACCCAGTACTTC.

CDR3 in DNA: TGTGCCAGCAGCTTTATGGGGAGCAATCAGCCCCAGCATTTT. Translated, it gives CASSFMGSNQPQHF. V is TRBV7-6 and J is TRBJ1-5; D is unresolved. Deletions cut 3 bases from V and 1 base from J, with 7 bases between. The CDR3 contains 14 residues. Germline values: CDR1 SGHVS, CDR2 FNYEAQ.

In its sample, this clonotype was seen a few times. This chain uses TRBV18 with TRBJ1-5; no reliable D call. CDR1 is KGHSH, CDR2 LQKENI, per germline. The CDR3 runs to 14 residues. The germline V and J ends were trimmed by 4 bases and 6 bases, with 13 bases remaining between them. Written as DNA, the CDR3 is TGTGCCAGCTCACGAGCGTCGATGGGTCAGCCCCAGCATTTT. Its translation is CASSRASMGQPQHF.

The V gene is TRBV6-5, the J gene TRBJ2-1; 7 bases fit TRBD2. Germline lookup yields CDR1 MNHEY and CDR2 SVGAGI. V was clipped by 6 bases and J by 2 bases; unmatched bases: 10. CDR3 length: 16 amino acids. Here the CDR3 reads CASRREGLNTYNEQFF. In DNA, the CDR3 is TGTGCCAGCAGGCGCGAGGGACTAAACACCTACAATGAGCAGTTCTTC.